A single T cell receptor (beta chain) is shown here with its context. Between the trimmed V and J ends, which lost 6 bases and 3 bases, there was a span of 5 bases. Germline V CDR1 and CDR2: MNHEY, SVGAGI. This CDR3 has 11 residues. These data are taken from a study of control samples from healthy donors and cancer patients. Method: immunoSEQ multiplex PCR; TCRdb's copy keeps in-frame clones and lacks some. The table has about 83,000 clones, 91% seen once. The receptor's source is a man under 40 in good health. The rearrangement joins TRBV6-5 to TRBJ1-1; D remains ambiguous. Sequencing used blood. The CDR3 sequence: CASRGYTEAFF. The DNA for the CDR3 is TGTGCCAGCAGGGGATACACTGAAGCTTTCTTT.